Listed here are 27 T cell receptor beta chains from one sample, sequenced in a study of T cell responses to AZD1222 COVID-19 vaccine. Clones were read by immunoSEQ multiplex PCR, and TCRdb kept only the in-frame ones, dropping some. The sample has under 150,000 clones; about 94% are singletons. Sequenced here: peripheral blood, sampled on day 0 of AZD1222 vaccination. These receptors were collected from an adult in good health.

This clone has only one observation. This rearrangement joins TRBV6-5 to TRBJ1-2, with D uncertain. The CDR3 covers 14 residues. V lost 6 bases and J lost 4, with 15 bases in between. Germline CDR1 and CDR2: MNHEY and SVGAGI. DNA for the CDR3: TGTGCCAGCAGATTAGAAGGGCGGACCTATGGCTACACCTTC. Amino acid sequence: CASRLEGRTYGYTF.

The CDR3 spells CASSSLGQYSGNTIYF. CDR3 sequence (DNA): TGTGCCAGCAGCTCTCTCGGACAGTACTCTGGAAACACCATATATTTT. The chain has TRBV5-6 and TRBJ1-3, with D perhaps TRBD1 (6 bases). V was cut by 3 bases and J by 0 bases, with 13 bases left in between. Germline CDR1 SGHDT, CDR2 YYEEEE. This CDR3 is 16 amino acids long.

This clone was detected only a few times. CDR3 sequence reads: CASRVSGGRGNTQYF. In DNA, the CDR3 is TGTGCCAGCAGAGTTAGCGGGGGGCGGGGGAATACGCAGTATTTT. The genes are TRBV27 and TRBJ2-3, with 10 bases that match TRBD2. The CDR3 has 15 amino acids. Germline CDR1 reads MNHEY; CDR2 reads SMNVEV (reference sequence). V was clipped by 6 bases and J by 7 bases; unmatched bases: 10.

The chain carries TRBV5-4 and TRBJ1-2; no reliable D call. The CDR3 length is 12 residues. Trimming took 3 bases from V and 7 from J, leaving 10 bases between them. From germline, CDR1 is SGHNT and CDR2 YYREEE (reference sequence). CDR3 protein: CASSSEPLGYTF. CDR3 DNA: TGTGCCAGCAGCTCCGAGCCCCTTGGCTACACCTTC.

The V call is TRBV5-1, the J call TRBJ2-3; TRBD2 aligns across 10 bases. The CDR3 contains 16 residues. The germline CDR1 and CDR2 sequences are SGHRS and YFSETQ. The J segment lost 4 bases and the V segment lost 1 base, leaving 6 bases of the junction unmatched. The CDR3 sequence: CASSLPLAGGSDTQYF. CDR3 sequence (DNA): TGCGCCAGCAGCTTGCCTTTAGCGGGGGGCTCAGATACGCAGTATTTT.

V gene TRBV7-9 combines with J gene TRBJ2-1; 8 bases match TRBD1. The germline gives CDR1 SEHNR, CDR2 FQNEAQ (reference sequence). The CDR3 consists of 14 residues. Germline trimming cut 5 bases from V and 3 bases from J; bases unmatched to any gene: 3. CDR3 sequence (DNA): TGTGCCAGCAGCCGGGGACAGGTCTACAATGAGCAGTTCTTC. Protein: CASSRGQVYNEQFF.

The chain combines TRBV7-9 with TRBJ2-3, with D unclear. The CDR3 has 14 amino acids. Trimming took 3 bases from V and 5 from J, leaving 12 bases between them. Germline CDR1 reads SEHNR; CDR2 reads FQNEAQ (reference sequence). Here the CDR3 DNA reads TGTGCCAGCAGCTTTGCCAGTGAGGTAGATACGCAGTATTTT. Its protein is CASSFASEVDTQYF.

This rearrangement joins TRBV3-1 (or the pseudogene TRBV3-2) to TRBJ1-1, with TRBD1 matching over 7 bases. Germline V CDR1 and CDR2: LGHDT, YNNKEL (reference sequence). There are 13 residues in the CDR3. V was pared by 5 bases and J by 1 base, with 1 base of the junction left unmatched. For the CDR3, the DNA is TGTGCCAGCAGCAGGGGGCAGAACACTGAAGCTTTCTTT. Translation: CASSRGQNTEAFF.

J is TRBJ1-4 and V is TRBV28, with a tentative D call TRBD1 (5 bases). CDR3 size: 15 residues. CDR1 and CDR2 from the germline V gene are MDHEN and SYDVKM. V lost 7 bases and J 3 bases, leaving 15 bases between the germline ends. In DNA form, the CDR3 reads TGTGCCAGCAAGAAAACTCGGGGGGCTAATGAAAAACTGTTTTTT. Amino acids: CASKKTRGANEKLFF.

This clone appeared a single time. The chain combines TRBV9 with TRBJ2-2, with unresolved D. The germline gives CDR1 SGDLS, CDR2 YYNGEE. Trimming pared 7 bases from V and 9 bases from J, leaving 13 bases between. The CDR3 has 12 amino acids. CDR3 nucleotide sequence: TGTGCCAGCGGGCAACTCGGTAGGGAGCTGTTTTTT. Its protein product is CASGQLGRELFF. Together with reference TRBV9 and TRBJ2-2, the CDR3 gives the full variable domain: DSGVTQTPKHLITATGQRVTLRCSPRSGDLSVYWYQQSLDQGLQFLIQYYNGEERAKGNILERFSAQQFPDLHSELNLSSLELGDSALYFCASGQLGRELFFGEGSRLTVL.

This chain connects TRBV6-5 to TRBJ1-6, with D unresolved. The CDR3 is made up of 12 amino acids. V gave up 6 bases and J gave up 3 bases, with 3 bases separating them. The V gene's germline CDR1 is MNHEY and CDR2 SVGAGI. The CDR3 spells CASRVYNSPLHF. The CDR3 bases are TGTGCCAGCAGAGTCTATAATTCACCCCTCCACTTT.

The rearrangement joins TRBV5-6 to TRBJ1-5; 7 bases are a match to TRBD1. CDR3 length: 15 amino acids. Looked up from germline, CDR1 is SGHDT and CDR2 is YYEEEE. V lost 4 bases to trimming and J lost 1 base; unmatched junction nucleotides: 5. CDR3 sequence reads: CASSPRQGSNQPQHF. The CDR3 DNA reads as TGTGCCAGCAGCCCACGACAGGGCAGCAATCAGCCCCAGCATTTT.

The chain links TRBV7-6 to TRBJ1-2; no clear D. Between the trimmed V and J ends, which lost 5 bases and 5 bases, there was a span of 21 bases. The CDR3 runs 16 residues. Germline V gene lookup returns CDR1 SGHVS and CDR2 FNYEAQ. In DNA form, the CDR3 reads TGTGCCAGCAGCCCCTCCGAAGGTCCTAGTTCTTATGGCTACACCTTC. It is translated as CASSPSEGPSSYGYTF.

This clone was counted between two and nine times. This rearrangement joins TRBV7-2 to TRBJ2-2, with D uncertain. Per the germline V gene, CDR1 is SGHTA and CDR2 is FQGNSA. This CDR3 contains 15 residues. The V end lost 6 bases, the J end lost 4 bases, and 15 bases lay between the germline ends. The CDR3: CASSRLLKGTGELFF. As DNA, the CDR3 is TGTGCCAGCAGTCGACTCCTGAAGGGCACCGGGGAGCTGTTTTTT.

The V and J genes are TRBV7-9 and TRBJ2-7, with 7 positions matching TRBD1. Germline CDR1 is SEHNR and CDR2 is FQNEAQ (reference sequence). J lost 2 bases, V lost 3 bases, and 4 bases had no gene match. The CDR3 extends over 14 amino acids. This chain's CDR3 is CASSFTGETYEQYF. CDR3 sequence (DNA): TGTGCCAGCAGCTTCACAGGGGAAACCTACGAGCAGTACTTC. The whole variable domain, remainder taken from reference TRBV7-9 and TRBJ2-7, is DTGVSQNPRHKITKRGQNVTFRCDPISEHNRLYWYRQTLGQGPEFLTYFQNEAQLEKSRLLSDRFSAERPKGSFSTLEIQRTEQGDSAMYLCASSFTGETYEQYFGPGTRLTVT.

V is TRBV3-1 (or the pseudogene TRBV3-2) and J is TRBJ1-1; D is perhaps TRBD1 (5 bases). Between the trimmed V and J ends, which lost 5 bases and 0 bases, there was a span of 10 bases. The CDR3 is 14 amino acids. Germline V gives CDR1 LGHDT, CDR2 YNNKEL (reference sequence). This CDR3 reads CASSSGGLNTEAFF. CDR3 coding DNA: TGTGCCAGCAGCTCCGGGGGTCTGAACACTGAAGCTTTCTTT.

CDR3 bases: TGCGCCAGCAGCCAAGATCCGAGCGGGGCTAGTGGTGATGAGCAGTTCTTC. Its protein is CASSQDPSGASGDEQFF. The rearrangement uses TRBV4-1 and TRBJ2-1; 7 nucleotides match TRBD2. Germline lookup yields CDR1 MGHRA and CDR2 YSYEKL. The CDR3 has 17 amino acids. The ends lost 0 bases at V and 8 bases at J; junction bases unmatched: 13.

The chain joins TRBV25-1 to TRBJ2-7, with D tentatively TRBD2 (5 bases). CDR1 is MGHDK and CDR2 is SYGVNS in the germline V gene. This CDR3 is built from 14 residues. The V end lost 4 bases, the J end lost 2 bases, and 12 bases lay between the germline ends. The DNA of the CDR3 is TGTGCCAGCAGTGTATCCGGGGTCCCCTACGAGCAGTACTTC. Amino acid sequence: CASSVSGVPYEQYF.

The V and J genes are TRBV18 and TRBJ2-7; possible D gene TRBD1, 7 bases. This CDR3 comprises 13 residues. V lost 4 bases, J lost 7 bases, and 14 bases lay in between. CDR1 is KGHSH and CDR2 is LQKENI in the germline V gene. CDR3 region: CASSLQQGREQYF. The DNA for the CDR3 is TGTGCCAGCTCACTCCAACAGGGGAGGGAGCAGTACTTC.

The table lists this clone with a count of one. V usage is TRBV5-4 and J usage is TRBJ2-7; 7 nucleotides agree with TRBD1. Germline CDR1 SGHNT, CDR2 YYREEE (reference sequence). V was pared by 5 bases and J by 2 bases, with 10 bases of the junction left unmatched. The CDR3 consists of 15 residues. The DNA of the CDR3 is TGTGCCAGCAGTTCTGACAGGGAAAAGGCCTACGAGCAGTACTTC. It encodes CASSSDREKAYEQYF.

This sequence joins TRBV18 and TRBJ2-3, with 10 bases that match TRBD2. V was pared by 1 base and J by 4 bases, with 8 bases of the junction left unmatched. The germline V gene encodes CDR1 KGHSH and CDR2 LQKENI. This CDR3 region has 17 residues. This chain's CDR3 is CASSPRSGRASSDTQYF. Here the CDR3 DNA reads TGTGCCAGCTCACCACGGAGCGGGAGGGCCTCATCAGATACGCAGTATTTT.

The V gene is TRBV2, the J gene TRBJ1-1; D gene ambiguous. V lost 7 bases to trimming and J lost 4 bases, with 7 bases between them. Germline CDR1 and CDR2: SNHLY and FYNNEI. CDR3 size: 11 residues. The CDR3 nucleotides read TGTGCCAGCAAAGGCCGCACTGAAGCTTTCTTT. It codes for CASKGRTEAFF. Filled out from reference TRBV2 and TRBJ1-1, the complete variable domain reads EPEVTQTPSHQVTQMGQEVILRCVPISNHLYFYWYRQILGQKVEFLVSFYNNEISEKSEIFDDQFSVERPDGSNFTLKIRSTKLEDSAMYFCASKGRTEAFFGQGTRLTVV.

The CDR3 bases are TGTGCTAGTAGGACTAGCGGCACAGATACGCAGTATTTT. Translation: CASRTSGTDTQYF. This chain links TRBV12-5 with TRBJ2-3; 9 bases are a match to TRBD2. With V trimmed by 8 bases and J by 1 base, 1 base remained unmatched. The germline CDR1 and CDR2 sequences are LGHNT and FRNRAP. CDR3 length: 13 amino acids.

This chain links TRBV9 with TRBJ2-1, with a possible D match to TRBD1 (6 bases). With 5 bases removed from V and 5 bases from J, the gap between germline ends came to 17 bases. CDR1 SGDLS and CDR2 YYNGEE come from the germline V gene. The CDR3 spans 15 residues. CDR3 residues: CASSGTPGADNEQFF. The CDR3 DNA reads as TGTGCCAGCAGTGGGACACCCGGAGCAGACAATGAGCAGTTCTTC.

This rearrangement joins TRBV7-3 to TRBJ2-2; D is unresolved. Germline loops: CDR1 SGHTA, CDR2 FQGTGA. With 1 base removed from V and 4 bases from J, the gap between germline ends came to 4 bases. The CDR3 extends over 13 amino acids. In DNA form, the CDR3 reads TGTGCCAGCAGCTTAATAAGCACCGGGGAGCTGTTTTTT. Its translation: CASSLISTGELFF.

This sequence joins TRBV28 and TRBJ2-1; 7 bases are a match to TRBD2. The V gene's germline CDR1 is MDHEN and CDR2 SYDVKM. With 6 bases clipped from V and 6 bases from J, the junction kept 23 bases outside the gene matches. CDR3 length: 19 amino acids. The CDR3 DNA is TGTGCCAGCAGCCGGCCATTTGGGGGAATGGGGACTATTGGCAATGAGCAGTTCTTC. Its translation: CASSRPFGGMGTIGNEQFF.

Only a few counts were recorded for this clone. The chain carries TRBV4-1 and TRBJ1-1; 10 nucleotides align to TRBD1. With V trimmed by 3 bases and J by 7 bases, 2 bases remained unmatched. Looked up from germline, CDR1 is MGHRA and CDR2 is YSYEKL. This CDR3 has 13 amino acids. The CDR3 reads CASSHGQGVEAFF. CDR3 bases: TGCGCCAGCAGCCACGGACAGGGGGTTGAAGCTTTCTTT.